One and the same sample provided the 20 T cell receptor beta chains below, sequenced in a study of cytomegalovirus exposure and HLA in healthy donors. Sequenced by immunoSEQ multiplex PCR; TCRdb stores in-frame clones only, minus some. Of 110,000 to 150,000 clones in the sample, 80% to 90% were seen once. The source material was PBMCs. The receptor set was obtained from a woman younger than 35 in good health and CMV-seropositive.

This clone was seen more than once but under ten times. The J gene is TRBJ1-2, the V gene TRBV30; D might be TRBD1 (6 bases). There are 13 residues in the CDR3. The germline V gene encodes CDR1 GTSNPN and CDR2 SVGIG (reference sequence). The V end lost 0 bases, the J end lost 6 bases, and 11 bases lay between the germline ends. This CDR3 reads CAWSVDRLHGYTF. The CDR3 DNA reads TGTGCCTGGAGTGTCGACAGGCTCCATGGCTACACCTTC.

This chain joins TRBV5-4 and TRBJ1-2, with 7 bases identical to TRBD1. V was clipped by 4 bases and J by 4 bases; unmatched bases: 4. CDR1 and CDR2 from the germline V gene are SGHNT and YYREEE (reference sequence). The CDR3 spans 13 residues. This CDR3 reads CASSVDRIYGYTF. The CDR3 coding sequence is TGTGCCAGCAGCGTGGACAGGATCTATGGCTACACCTTC.

The chain recombines TRBV7-8 with TRBJ1-1; D is uncertain. Germline values: CDR1 SGHVS, CDR2 FQNEAQ. CDR3 length: 15 residues. Trimming took off 2 bases at V and 5 bases at J, with 15 bases between the two ends. The CDR3 region has the DNA TGTGCCAGCAGCTTACGAGCCCGAGAAACTACTGAAGCTTTCTTT. It codes for CASSLRARETTEAFF.

A single count supports this clone. The rearrangement links TRBV19 to TRBJ1-5; 9 nucleotides match TRBD1. The junction had 4 bases not matched to a gene; V was cut back by 6 bases and J by 1 base. CDR1 is LNHDA, CDR2 SQIVND, per germline (reference sequence). CDR3 length: 15 amino acids. CDR3 amino acids: CASRRDRASNQPQHF. Written as DNA, the CDR3 is TGTGCCAGTAGAAGGGACAGGGCGAGCAATCAGCCCCAGCATTTT.

The J gene is TRBJ2-1, the V gene TRBV7-8; 9 positions agree with TRBD2. After removal of 2 bases from V and 4 bases from J, the junction contained 6 bases not matched to a gene. Germline CDR1 is SGHVS and CDR2 is FQNEAQ. The CDR3 contains 16 residues. In nucleotides, the CDR3 is TGTGCCAGCAGCTTATCCGGCGGGGGGGAGTACAATGAGCAGTTCTTC. This gives the protein CASSLSGGGEYNEQFF.

The chain employs TRBV30 and TRBJ1-3, with unresolved D. V was cut by 3 bases and J by 4 bases, with 7 bases left in between. Per germline, CDR1 GTSNPN and CDR2 SVGIG (reference sequence). The CDR3 spans 12 residues. The CDR3 coding sequence is TGTGCCTGGAGGGAGTTAGGAAACACCATATATTTT. Protein sequence: CAWRELGNTIYF.

The chain joins TRBV25-1 to TRBJ2-2; maybe TRBD2 (5 bases). CDR1 is MGHDK and CDR2 is SYGVNS in the germline V gene. V was shortened by 3 bases and J by 5 bases, with 19 bases between the two germline ends. This CDR3 is 17 amino acids long. CDR3 sequence: CASSDRPGRPGTGELFF. Written as DNA, the CDR3 is TGTGCCAGCAGTGATCGGCCGGGGAGACCGGGAACCGGGGAGCTGTTTTTT. Drawing the rest from reference TRBV25-1 and TRBJ2-2, the complete variable domain is EADIYQTPRYLVIGTGKKITLECSQTMGHDKMYWYQQDPGMELHLIHYSYGVNSTEKGDLSSESTVSRIRTEHFPLTLESARPSHTSQYLCASSDRPGRPGTGELFFGEGSRLTVL.

This clone was seen just once. In DNA form, the CDR3 reads TGTGCCAGCAGATTGACAGGGGGCGGTGAAAAACTGTTTTTT. It encodes CASRLTGGGEKLFF. V and J are TRBV6-5 and TRBJ1-4; TRBD1 agrees at 10 bases. Germline CDR1 MNHEY, CDR2 SVGAGI. V lost 6 bases to trimming and J lost 7 bases; unmatched junction nucleotides: 5. The CDR3 consists of 14 residues.

This clone appeared a single time. The chain joins TRBV7-6 to TRBJ2-5, with TRBD2 matching over 10 bases. This CDR3 has 14 residues. Germline CDR1 is SGHVS and CDR2 is FNYEAQ. After removal of 6 bases from V and 5 bases from J, the junction contained 6 bases not matched to a gene. The CDR3 loop is CASSYSGGTETQYF. The CDR3, as DNA: TGTGCCAGCAGTTATAGCGGGGGGACGGAGACCCAGTACTTC.

The rearrangement links TRBV29-1 to TRBJ1-2, with TRBD1 as a possible D gene (6 bases). Trimming removed 7 bases at V and 3 bases at J, with 18 bases between. Germline-derived CDR1 and CDR2 are SQVTM and ANQGSEA. This CDR3 comprises 14 residues. CDR3 coding DNA: TGCAGCGCCCCCGGGCAGGGGTCGGACTATGGCTACACCTTC. It encodes CSAPGQGSDYGYTF.

The chain uses TRBV4-3 and TRBJ1-1; unclear D gene. The V and J ends lost 2 bases and 8 bases respectively, with 15 bases between them. Germline V gives CDR1 LGHNA, CDR2 YSLEER. The CDR3 runs to 14 residues. CDR3 in amino acids: CASSQLGGAREAFF. DNA for the CDR3: TGCGCCAGCAGCCAACTCGGAGGCGCCCGCGAAGCTTTCTTT.

The V call is TRBV7-2, the J call TRBJ2-1; D remains unclear. Trimming shortened V by 3 bases and J by 11 bases, and 11 bases separated the two germline ends. The CDR3 contains 12 residues. The germline V gene has CDR1 SGHTA and CDR2 FQGNSA. The CDR3 DNA follows: TGTGCCAGCAGCTTCGTCGGCGGTAAGCAGTTCTTC. The encoded protein is CASSFVGGKQFF.

V usage is TRBV7-8 and J usage is TRBJ2-1, with 13 bases that match TRBD2. Germline values: CDR1 SGHVS, CDR2 FQNEAQ. Trimming at V came to 4 bases and at J to 5 bases, leaving 8 bases not matched to a gene. The CDR3 loop spans 17 amino acids. This chain's CDR3 is CASSSPGGTSGDNEQFF. Written as DNA, the CDR3 is TGTGCCAGCAGCTCCCCCGGGGGGACTAGCGGGGACAATGAGCAGTTCTTC.

This chain connects TRBV11-2 to TRBJ2-7, with D tentatively TRBD2 (6 bases). Germline V CDR1 and CDR2: SGHAT, FQNNGV. This CDR3 has 15 amino acids. Trimming cost V 3 bases and J 3 bases, with 15 bases left between them. This CDR3 is CASSFRTGRLYEQYF. The CDR3 region has the DNA TGTGCCAGCAGCTTCCGAACCGGGAGACTCTACGAGCAGTACTTC.

This CDR3 reads CASSDSRENTEAFF. For the CDR3, the DNA is TGTGCCAGCAGTGACAGCCGCGAGAACACTGAAGCTTTCTTT. The chain joins TRBV28 to TRBJ1-1, with a weak D call TRBD1 (5 bases). Germline assignment: CDR1 MDHEN and CDR2 SYDVKM. The V gene lost 5 bases and the J gene lost 1 base, with 11 bases spanning the gap. The CDR3 covers 14 residues.

This chain links TRBV9 with TRBJ1-3; D gene uncertain. The CDR3 has 14 residues. CDR1 SGDLS and CDR2 YYNGEE come from the germline V gene. Between the trimmed V and J ends, which lost 0 bases and 3 bases, there was a span of 7 bases. The CDR3, as DNA: TGTGCCAGCAGCGTAGGGAGGAATGGAAACACCATATATTTT. Encoded protein: CASSVGRNGNTIYF.

The CDR3 sequence: CAISAAGGQGTGELFF. The DNA for the CDR3 is TGTGCCATCAGTGCCGCGGGAGGGCAGGGCACCGGGGAGCTGTTTTTT. This chain uses TRBV10-3 with TRBJ2-2; 9 bases agree with TRBD2. The V and J ends lost 4 bases and 4 bases, in that order; junction bases with no gene match: 7. CDR3 length: 16 residues. In germline, CDR1 is ENHRY, CDR2 SYGVKD.

The chain recombines TRBV19 with TRBJ1-1; D is ambiguous. Germline CDR1 and CDR2: LNHDA and SQIVND (reference sequence). The CDR3 loop spans 14 amino acids. V was shortened by 2 bases and J by 0 bases, with 7 bases between the two germline ends. The CDR3 DNA is TGTGCCAGTAGTATACCGGTCCTGAACACTGAAGCTTTCTTT. Translating it yields CASSIPVLNTEAFF.

The rearrangement links TRBV18 to TRBJ1-5, with 7 bases aligning to TRBD1. J lost 1 base, V lost 4 bases, and 7 bases had no gene match. Germline CDR1 reads KGHSH; CDR2 reads LQKENI. This CDR3 has 16 amino acids. In nucleotides, the CDR3 is TGTGCCAGCTCACTAGACAGGGCATCAAGCAATCAGCCCCAGCATTTT. Protein sequence: CASSLDRASSNQPQHF.

The chain has TRBV28 and TRBJ2-5, with D tentatively TRBD2 (6 bases). Germline V gives CDR1 MDHEN, CDR2 SYDVKM. This CDR3 has 15 residues. Trimming pared 1 base from V and 1 base from J, leaving 10 bases between. Written as DNA, the CDR3 is TGTGCCAGCAGTTTATTTTGGGACTTCCAAGAGACCCAGTACTTC. It specifies CASSLFWDFQETQYF.